Below, one T cell receptor beta chain is given with its context. The data derive from a study of blood T cell repertoires in COVID-19. About the research overall: In each case, the material was cDNA or gDNA derived from T cells, B-cell-depleted T cells, or PBMCs.

This CDR3 has 13 residues. The V gene lost 8 bases and the J gene lost 5 bases, with 10 bases spanning the gap. CDR1 is SNHLY and CDR2 is FYNNEI in the germline V gene. The assay was immunoSEQ multiplex PCR, and TCRdb's table has in-frame clones only and misses some. The data contain about 120,000 clones, around 89% of them singletons. The sequenced sample consisted of peripheral blood. The V gene is TRBV2, the J gene TRBJ1-6, with TRBD1 as a possible D gene (6 bases). This sequence originates from a human donor in a cohort sampled during active COVID-19. CDR3 in DNA: TGTGCCAGCTTGCAGGGGAATAATTCACCCCTCCACTTT. Protein product: CASLQGNNSPLHF. Supplemented by reference TRBV2 and TRBJ1-6, the full variable domain reads EPEVTQTPSHQVTQMGQEVILRCVPISNHLYFYWYRQILGQKVEFLVSFYNNEISEKSEIFDDQFSVERPDGSNFTLKIRSTKLEDSAMYFCASLQGNNSPLHFGNGTRLTVT.